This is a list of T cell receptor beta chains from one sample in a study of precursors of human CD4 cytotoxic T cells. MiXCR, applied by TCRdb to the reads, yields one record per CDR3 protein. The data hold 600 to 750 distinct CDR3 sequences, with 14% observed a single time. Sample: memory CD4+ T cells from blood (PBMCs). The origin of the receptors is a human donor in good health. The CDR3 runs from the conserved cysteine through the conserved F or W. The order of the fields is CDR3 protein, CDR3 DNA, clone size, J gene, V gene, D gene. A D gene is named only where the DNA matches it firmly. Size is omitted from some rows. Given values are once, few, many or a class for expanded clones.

cdr3_aa: CASRPGAAGANVLTF
cdr3_nt: TGCGCCAGCAGACCAGGGGCGGCTGGGGCCAACGTCCTGACTTTC
clone_size: .
j_call: TRBJ2-6
v_call: TRBV4-1
d_call: .

cdr3_aa: CATSSSLSASYNEQFF
cdr3_nt: TGTGCCACCAGCAGCTCCCTATCAGCCTCCTACAATGAGCAGTTCTTC
clone_size: .
j_call: TRBJ2-1
v_call: TRBV15
d_call: .

cdr3_aa: CASSIGASSMREFF
cdr3_nt: TGTGCCAGCAGCATAGGGGCTAGCTCCATGAGGGAGTTCTTC
clone_size: few
j_call: TRBJ2-1
v_call: TRBV12-3/TRBV12-4
d_call: .

cdr3_aa: CASNLLAGVTDTQYF
cdr3_nt: TGTGCCAGCAACCTTCTAGCGGGAGTTACAGATACGCAGTATTTT
clone_size: .
j_call: TRBJ2-3
v_call: TRBV6-1
d_call: TRBD2

cdr3_aa: CASSSTETNQPQHF
cdr3_nt: TGTGCCAGCAGCTCGACAGAGACAAATCAGCCCCAGCATTTT
clone_size: .
j_call: TRBJ1-5
v_call: TRBV7-8
d_call: .

cdr3_aa: CASSLGPPHTDTQYF
cdr3_nt: TGTGCCAGCAGCCTAGGGCCTCCCCACACAGATACGCAGTATTTT
clone_size: .
j_call: TRBJ2-3
v_call: TRBV7-9
d_call: .

cdr3_aa: CASSLTGGAYNEQFF
cdr3_nt: TGTGCCAGCAGCCTGACAGGGGGCGCCTACAATGAGCAGTTCTTC
clone_size: large
j_call: TRBJ2-1
v_call: TRBV11-3
d_call: TRBD1

cdr3_aa: CSARDMNTGELFF
cdr3_nt: TGCAGTGCTAGAGATATGAACACCGGGGAGCTGTTTTTT
clone_size: few
j_call: TRBJ2-2
v_call: TRBV20-1
d_call: .

cdr3_aa: CASSPGTAEQYF
cdr3_nt: TGTGCCAGCAGTCCAGGGACAGCCGAGCAGTACTTC
clone_size: .
j_call: TRBJ2-7
v_call: TRBV27
d_call: TRBD1

cdr3_aa: CATSKRDTSYNEQFF
cdr3_nt: TGTGCCACCAGTAAAAGGGACACCTCCTACAATGAGCAGTTCTTC
clone_size: .
j_call: TRBJ2-1
v_call: TRBV24-1
d_call: .